This passage covers 24 T cell receptor beta chains from one sample sequenced in a study of vaccination and CD4 T cells after COVID-19. Cultured CD4+ T-cell DNA underwent Oncomine TCR Beta short-read sequencing. TCRdb fed the PCR reads into MiXCR, producing one record per CDR3 protein. The table records 10,000 to 15,000 distinct CDR3 sequences, 61% of them present only once. Treatment meaning: approximately nine-day PBMC culture with coronavirus spike peptide pools or control peptides (ViraFEST assay). These receptors lack a known antigen. The specimen was CD4+ T cells from blood, cultured in vitro. The receptors stem from a human donor who had recovered from COVID-19.

CDR3 coding DNA: TGTGCCAGCAGCCGCTTAGCGGGCCCGGGTAATGAGCAGTTCTTC. Amino acids: CASSRLAGPGNEQFF. The rearrangement links TRBV7-3 to TRBJ2-1; TRBD2 agrees at 7 bases. Germline CDR1 and CDR2: SGHTA and FQGTGA. V shed 5 bases, J shed 7 bases, and the junction held 11 bases outside the gene matches. The CDR3 runs 15 residues.

This chain joins TRBV7-3 and TRBJ1-2; the D is unclear. Trimming removed 5 bases at V and 3 bases at J, with 16 bases between. The CDR3 is 15 residues long. Germline V CDR1 and CDR2: SGHTA, FQGTGA. CDR3 coding DNA: TGTGCCAGCAGCCTCCAAGTCGGGCCTTACTATGGCTACACCTTC. Protein sequence: CASSLQVGPYYGYTF.

The gene calls are TRBV6-1 and TRBJ2-1; D may be TRBD2 (6 bases). The germline V gene encodes CDR1 MNHNS and CDR2 SASEGT. The CDR3 totals 15 residues. With 7 bases removed from V and 3 bases from J, the gap between germline ends came to 16 bases. CDR3 nucleotide sequence: TGTGCCAGCATCCCCTCGGGCGGGAACTACAATGAGCAGTTCTTC. Protein product: CASIPSGGNYNEQFF.

CDR3 nucleotide sequence: TGTGCCAGCAGTTACTACAGGGTTAATTCACCCCTCCACTTT. Amino acid sequence: CASSYYRVNSPLHF. This chain uses TRBV6-5 with TRBJ1-6, with D possibly being TRBD1 (6 bases). The germline CDR1 and CDR2 sequences are MNHEY and SVGAGI. V shed 1 base and J shed 6 bases, with 7 bases lying between them. The CDR3 is 14 residues long.

The chain recombines TRBV5-6 with TRBJ2-7; 9 bases fit TRBD1. The CDR3 sequence is 17 residues long. V shed 0 bases and J 2 bases; nucleotides not matched to a gene: 9. Germline assignment: CDR1 SGHDT and CDR2 YYEEEE. The CDR3, as DNA: TGTGCCAGCAGCTTGGCAGGCCTTTGGGACAGGGCCTACGAGCAGTACTTC. This translates into CASSLAGLWDRAYEQYF. Using reference TRBV5-6 and TRBJ2-7 for the parts outside the CDR3, the full variable domain is DAGVTQSPTHLIKTRGQQVTLRCSPKSGHDTVSWYQQALGQGPQFIFQYYEEEERQRGNFPDRFSGHQFPNYSSELNVNALLLGDSALYLCASSLAGLWDRAYEQYFGPGTRLTVT.

The CDR3: CASSYQTGQGASEQYF. The DNA for the CDR3 is TGTGCCAGCAGTTATCAGACGGGACAGGGGGCAAGTGAGCAGTACTTC. The rearrangement joins TRBV27 to TRBJ2-7, with TRBD1 matching 12 bases. CDR3 length: 16 amino acids. Germline CDR1 and CDR2: MNHEY and SMNVEV (reference sequence). The ends lost 4 bases at V and 7 bases at J; junction bases unmatched: 11.

This clonotype was seen more than once but under ten times. The rearrangement joins TRBV6-2 or TRBV6-3 to TRBJ1-2; 7 bases line up with TRBD1. Germline CDR1 reads MNHEY; CDR2 reads SVGEGT. The trim removed 7 bases at V and 3 bases at J, leaving 11 bases unmatched. This CDR3 has 15 residues. This CDR3 is CASTTPPQGYYGYTF. DNA of the CDR3: TGTGCCAGCACCACGCCCCCACAGGGGTACTATGGCTACACCTTC.

The chain has TRBV6-4 and TRBJ2-3; D is undetermined. CDR3 length: 13 residues. With 5 bases removed from V and 2 bases from J, the gap between germline ends came to 8 bases. Germline V lookup: CDR1 MRHNA, CDR2 SNTAGT. The CDR3 sequence is CASSPTFTDTQYF. The CDR3 DNA follows: TGTGCCAGCAGTCCAACCTTCACAGATACGCAGTATTTT.

This clonotype is labeled large. The rearrangement uses TRBV7-6 and TRBJ1-2, with D uncertain. The CDR3 totals 13 residues. Germline V gene data show CDR1 as SGHVS and CDR2 as FNYEAQ. V was pared by 5 bases and J by 5 bases, with 12 bases between. The chain's CDR3 is CASSPGPGYGYTF. The CDR3 DNA reads as TGTGCCAGCAGCCCCGGACCAGGTTATGGCTACACCTTC. Combining the CDR3 with reference TRBV7-6 and TRBJ1-2 gives the whole variable domain GAGVSQSPRYKVTKRGQDVALRCDPISGHVSLYWYRQALGQGPEFLTYFNYEAQQDKSGLPNDRFSAERPEGSISTLTIQRTEQRDSAMYRCASSPGPGYGYTFGSGTRLTVV.

This clonotype has only a few counts. The chain carries TRBV11-3 and TRBJ2-7, with 11 bases that match TRBD1. Germline loops: CDR1 SGHNT, CDR2 YENEEA. This CDR3 has 15 residues. Trimming took 4 bases from V and 6 from J; bases not matched to a gene: 8. CDR3 residues: CASSYRTGTGGEQYF. CDR3 DNA: TGTGCCAGCAGCTACCGGACCGGGACAGGGGGCGAGCAGTACTTC.

This clonotype is judged large. The chain recombines TRBV6-5 with TRBJ1-1, with D maybe TRBD1 (5 bases). V lost 0 bases and J lost 6, with 11 bases in between. Per germline, CDR1 MNHEY and CDR2 SVGAGI. This CDR3 region has 14 residues. The CDR3 region has the DNA TGTGCCAGCAGTTACTCTGGGGGAGGCTCTGAAGCTTTCTTT. Protein sequence: CASSYSGGGSEAFF.

The rearrangement uses TRBV6-5 and TRBJ2-7; 7 nucleotides line up with TRBD2. The CDR3 totals 16 residues. The germline V gene has CDR1 MNHEY and CDR2 SVGAGI. V shed 0 bases, J shed 3 bases, and the junction held 8 bases outside the gene matches. This chain's CDR3 is CASSYSLETSSYEQYF. The CDR3 DNA reads TGTGCCAGCAGTTACTCCTTAGAGACTAGCAGCTACGAGCAGTACTTC.

The chain links TRBV7-2 to TRBJ1-4; no clear D. The length of the CDR3 is 13 residues. CDR1 SGHTA and CDR2 FQGNSA come from the germline V gene. The ends were cut back, 2 bases at V and 8 bases at J, with 9 bases in the middle. The CDR3 protein is CASSLTPGEKLFF. As DNA, the CDR3 is TGTGCCAGCAGCTTAACCCCTGGGGAAAAACTGTTTTTT.

This rearrangement joins TRBV3-1 to TRBJ2-5, with a weak D call TRBD1 (5 bases). Trimming took off 1 base at V and 0 bases at J, with 6 bases between the two ends. The CDR3 has 14 amino acids. Per the germline V gene, CDR1 is LGHDT and CDR2 is YNNKEL (reference sequence). The CDR3 loop is CASSQGRDQETQYF. CDR3 nucleotide sequence: TGTGCCAGCAGCCAAGGCAGGGACCAAGAGACCCAGTACTTC.

V is TRBV28 and J is TRBJ2-3; D call uncertain. The germline CDR1 and CDR2 sequences are MDHEN and SYDVKM. Trimming took off 3 bases at V and 6 bases at J, with 4 bases between the two ends. CDR3 size: 11 residues. Written as DNA, the CDR3 is TGTGCCAGCAGTTTTCGGGATACGCAGTATTTT. It specifies CASSFRDTQYF.

The chain has TRBV10-2 and TRBJ2-1, with 9 bases lining up with TRBD2. The germline CDR1 and CDR2 sequences are WSHSY and SAAADI. The CDR3 totals 13 residues. V was clipped by 10 bases and J by 6 bases; unmatched bases: 7. DNA for the CDR3: TGCGCCACCGATAGCGGGAGTCGCAATGAGCAGTTCTTC. Its protein is CATDSGSRNEQFF.

In this sample, this clonotype turned up a few times. The genes are TRBV7-2 and TRBJ2-7, with TRBD2 identical over 14 bases. Trimming cost V 0 bases and J 4 bases; bases outside gene matches: 2. This CDR3 region has 16 residues. Germline assignment: CDR1 SGHTA and CDR2 FQGNSA. CDR3 residues: CASSLAGTSGRYEQYF. Written as DNA, the CDR3 is TGTGCCAGCAGCTTAGCGGGGACTAGCGGGAGATACGAGCAGTACTTC.

The rearrangement uses TRBV2 and TRBJ1-1, with 9 positions matching TRBD1. CDR3 length equals 14 residues. The ends lost 10 bases at V and 5 bases at J; junction bases unmatched: 11. Looked up from germline, CDR1 is SNHLY and CDR2 is FYNNEI. The CDR3 DNA sequence: TGTGCCACCCGGGGGGACAGGGTTAAAACTGAAGCTTTCTTT. Translated: CATRGDRVKTEAFF.

The chain carries TRBV6-1 and TRBJ1-5; no firm D call. V dropped 8 bases and J dropped 7 bases, with 15 bases sitting between them. From germline, CDR1 is MNHNS and CDR2 SASEGT. This CDR3 region has 13 residues. This chain's CDR3 is CASGVGSWQPQHF. CDR3 nucleotide sequence: TGTGCCAGCGGGGTGGGTTCATGGCAGCCCCAGCATTTT.

The V gene is TRBV20-1, the J gene TRBJ2-1; 10 bases align to TRBD2. This CDR3 has 17 residues. Unmatched junction bases numbered 10, after V lost 0 bases and J lost 5 bases. CDR1 and CDR2 from the germline V gene are DFQATT and SNEGSKA (reference sequence). The CDR3 loop reads CSARDPLRAGGHNEQFF. CDR3 sequence (DNA): TGCAGTGCTAGAGATCCCCTTCGAGCGGGAGGGCACAATGAGCAGTTCTTC.

This clonotype has just a few counts. The V gene is TRBV12-3 or TRBV12-4, the J gene TRBJ1-5; 7 bases align to TRBD1. V shed 7 bases and J 0 bases; nucleotides not matched to a gene: 9. CDR3 length: 16 residues. The CDR3 DNA sequence: TGTGCCAGCAACTACGGACAGGTCGATAGCAATCAGCCCCAGCATTTT. Translating it yields CASNYGQVDSNQPQHF.

This clonotype was found a few times. CDR3 nucleotides: TGTGCCAGCAGTGAGGGAGCAGGATCTAACTATGGCTACACCTTC. It codes for CASSEGAGSNYGYTF. The chain employs TRBV2 and TRBJ1-2; no clear D. The CDR3 extends over 15 amino acids. Germline V gene data show CDR1 as SNHLY and CDR2 as FYNNEI. Trimming removed 3 bases from V and 0 bases from J, with 11 bases in between.

The chain employs TRBV29-1 and TRBJ1-2; a weak D match, TRBD1 (6 bases). There are 13 residues in the CDR3. The V gene lost 4 bases and the J gene lost 1 base, with 10 bases spanning the gap. The germline gives CDR1 SQVTM, CDR2 ANQGSEA. CDR3 sequence (DNA): TGCAGCGTTGGGGGGCTTCTTAACTATGGCTACACCTTC. Residues: CSVGGLLNYGYTF.

The V and J genes are TRBV24-1 and TRBJ2-5; 13 bases align to TRBD2. The V gene's germline CDR1 is KGHDR and CDR2 SFDVKD. This CDR3 has 16 residues. V trimming: 0 bases; J trimming: 4 bases; junction bases outside the gene matches: 1. CDR3 coding DNA: TGTGCCACCAGTGATTTGGGACTAGCGGGAGTAGAGACCCAGTACTTC. Translation: CATSDLGLAGVETQYF.